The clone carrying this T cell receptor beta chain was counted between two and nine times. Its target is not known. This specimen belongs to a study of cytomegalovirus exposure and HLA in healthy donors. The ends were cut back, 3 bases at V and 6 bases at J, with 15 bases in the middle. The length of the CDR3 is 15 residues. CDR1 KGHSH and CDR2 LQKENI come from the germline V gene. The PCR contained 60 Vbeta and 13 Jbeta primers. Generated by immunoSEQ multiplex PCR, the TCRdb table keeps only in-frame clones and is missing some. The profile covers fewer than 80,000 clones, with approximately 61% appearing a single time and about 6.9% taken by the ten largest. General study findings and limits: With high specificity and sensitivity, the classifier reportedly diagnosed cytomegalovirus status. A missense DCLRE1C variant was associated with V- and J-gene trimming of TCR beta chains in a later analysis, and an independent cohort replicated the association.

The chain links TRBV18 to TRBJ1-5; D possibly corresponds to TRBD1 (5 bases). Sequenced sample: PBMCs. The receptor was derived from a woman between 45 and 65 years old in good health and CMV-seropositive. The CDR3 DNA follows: TGTGCCAGCTCACCTAAGGGGTTAAGATCTCAGCCCCAGCATTTT. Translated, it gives CASSPKGLRSQPQHF.